This TCR beta chain was identified in a study of beta chain features in type 1 diabetes. Study results and caveats: HLA effects on TCRB rearrangement stayed unresolved here. Shorter templates might be favored by PCR, and equally so in patients and in controls.

This clone has just a few counts. Its antigen is currently unknown. The germline CDR1 and CDR2 sequences are SEHNR and FQNEAQ (reference sequence). Losses at the gene ends were 5 bases for V and 4 bases for J; bases not matched to a gene: 3. This CDR3 has 14 amino acids. Reverse transcription of all isolated RNA meant that expressed TCRB transcripts were sequenced. Clones were read by immunoSEQ multiplex PCR, and TCRdb kept only the in-frame ones, dropping some. The repertoire consists of 250,000 to 350,000 clones, with approximately 15% occurring once and the leading ten covering more than 6.5%. Every donor provided one heparinised blood draw, which averaged about 110 mL. Sorted CD4+ subsets: naive, central memory, regulatory, stem cell-like memory (CD45RO/CCR7/CD25/CD127/CD95/CD27 panel).

This chain connects TRBV7-9 to TRBJ1-1, with 11 bases fitting TRBD1. This receptor was identified in a man under 40 in good health. The sample taken for sequencing was central memory CD4+ T cells from blood. Written as DNA, the CDR3 is TGTGCCAGCAGCCCCGGGACAGGGGGCACTGAAGCTTTCTTT. Translating gives CASSPGTGGTEAFF. The full variable domain, rest sourced from reference TRBV7-9 and TRBJ1-1, is DTGVSQNPRHKITKRGQNVTFRCDPISEHNRLYWYRQTLGQGPEFLTYFQNEAQLEKSRLLSDRFSAERPKGSFSTLEIQRTEQGDSAMYLCASSPGTGGTEAFFGQGTRLTVV.